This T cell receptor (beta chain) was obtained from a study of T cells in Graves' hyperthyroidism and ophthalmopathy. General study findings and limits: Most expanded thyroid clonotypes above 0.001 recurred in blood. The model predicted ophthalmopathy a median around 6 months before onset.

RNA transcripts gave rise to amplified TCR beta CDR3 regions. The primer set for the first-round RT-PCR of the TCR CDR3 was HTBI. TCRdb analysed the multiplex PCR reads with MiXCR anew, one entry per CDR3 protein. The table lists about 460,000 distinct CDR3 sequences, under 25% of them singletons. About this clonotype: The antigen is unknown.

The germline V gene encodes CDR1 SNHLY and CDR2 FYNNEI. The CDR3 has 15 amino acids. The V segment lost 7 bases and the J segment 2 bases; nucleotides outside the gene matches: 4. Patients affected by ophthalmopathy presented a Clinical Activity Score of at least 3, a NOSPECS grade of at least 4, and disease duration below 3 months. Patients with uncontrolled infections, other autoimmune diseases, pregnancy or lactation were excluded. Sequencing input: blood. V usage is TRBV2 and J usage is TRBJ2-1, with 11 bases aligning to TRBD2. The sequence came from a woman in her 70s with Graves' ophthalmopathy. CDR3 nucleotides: TGTGCCAGCACCAAGACTAGCGGGACCTACAATGAGCAGTTCTTC. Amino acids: CASTKTSGTYNEQFF.